The rows below give T cell receptor beta chains drawn from one sample of a study of blood T cells in healthy people across ages. In TCRdb, the 5' RACE reads were re-called with MiXCR into one record per CDR3 protein. Of 450,000 to 700,000 distinct CDR3 sequences listed, approximately 25% are singletons. The sequenced sample was blood. The receptors were sampled from a woman aged 70-85 years in good health. Both conserved end residues are part of each CDR3. Fields, in order: V gene, J gene, CDR3 protein.

>TRBV9|TRBJ1-1
CASSVGAGNTEAFF
>TRBV7-9|TRBJ1-1
CASKSEGSTPQAEAFF
>TRBV18|TRBJ1-4
CASSPKQPGPRPLYEKLFF
>TRBV6-2/TRBV6-3|TRBJ1-2
CASTQRRYYGYTF
>TRBV12-3/TRBV12-4|TRBJ1-2
CASRSTGGVNGYTF
>TRBV19|TRBJ2-3
CASRSTQSSTDTQYF
>TRBV5-1|TRBJ2-5
CASSLPGTAQETQYF
>TRBV12-3/TRBV12-4|TRBJ2-1
CASSPGTSGYNEQFF
>TRBV28|TRBJ1-6
CASSLTGFSTYNSPLHF
>TRBV20-1|TRBJ1-2
CSATGDVYGYTF
>TRBV9|TRBJ2-3
CASSRGTSGGDTQYF
>TRBV12-3/TRBV12-4|TRBJ2-3
CASLDPGSTDTQYF
>TRBV5-4|TRBJ2-3
CASSLGGEVGTDTQYF
>TRBV19|TRBJ2-3
CASRQVPSSPDTQYF
>TRBV6-6|TRBJ2-7
CASSRQGGRLEQYF
>TRBV2|-
CASSEASGGTDTQHF
>TRBV9|TRBJ1-2
CASSVAGPGYGYTF
>TRBV7-2|TRBJ1-1
CASRITGGTEAFF
>TRBV7-2|TRBJ2-3
CASSLLAGGRTDTQYF
>TRBV5-1|TRBJ2-5
CASSLAAGTLGSQYF
>TRBV5-1|TRBJ2-5
CASSSGLAGTQETQYF
>TRBV18|TRBJ2-4
CASSPNRGSGRNIQYF
>TRBV12-3/TRBV12-4|TRBJ1-3
CASTRSGNTIYF
>TRBV24-1|-
CATSDLRLRLREQYF
>TRBV20-1|-
CSARDRIAGRYNEQFF
>TRBV7-9|TRBJ2-3
CASSLAVARGTDTQYF
>TRBV20-1|TRBJ1-4
CSAIPDRTREKLFF
>TRBV6-2/TRBV6-3|TRBJ1-5
CASSIPQGRDQPQHF
>TRBV10-3|TRBJ2-6
CAISEQGQGVPSGANVLTF
>TRBV7-9|TRBJ1-3
CASSLAAGDGNTIYF
>TRBV2|TRBJ2-1
CAAGGKLGNEQFF
>TRBV7-2|TRBJ2-3
CASSSGQPSTDTQYF
>TRBV7-8|TRBJ2-2
CASSLRAGPPGTGELFF
>TRBV20-1|TRBJ1-5
CSATGQENQPQHF
>TRBV11-2|TRBJ2-5
CASSPFRTSGGQETRYF
>TRBV6-1|TRBJ1-2
CASISSGANYGYTF
>TRBV24-1|TRBJ2-3
CATSSSGGAGDTQYF
>TRBV6-1|TRBJ1-2
CASSEAPGQGGNGYTF
>TRBV6-1|TRBJ1-1
CASHLGGGYEAFF
>TRBV20-1|TRBJ2-5
CSGTSGGRGETQYF
>TRBV7-8|TRBJ1-2
CASSTNPGTNYGYTF
>TRBV6-5|TRBJ2-3
CASSYSTAVRSTDTQYF
>TRBV20-1|TRBJ1-2
CSATDGGTANYGYTF
>TRBV7-2|TRBJ1-2
CASSQPGQPNYGYTF
>TRBV28|TRBJ2-7
CASSLYGTYEQYF
>TRBV7-2|TRBJ1-1
CASSSDRYAEAFF
>TRBV7-9|TRBJ1-1
CASSSGAGHPEAFF
>TRBV7-9|TRBJ2-5
CASIFPQETQYF
>TRBV7-2|TRBJ2-1
CASSWWGDEQFF
>TRBV5-1|TRBJ2-5
CASSLETSGGRTQYF